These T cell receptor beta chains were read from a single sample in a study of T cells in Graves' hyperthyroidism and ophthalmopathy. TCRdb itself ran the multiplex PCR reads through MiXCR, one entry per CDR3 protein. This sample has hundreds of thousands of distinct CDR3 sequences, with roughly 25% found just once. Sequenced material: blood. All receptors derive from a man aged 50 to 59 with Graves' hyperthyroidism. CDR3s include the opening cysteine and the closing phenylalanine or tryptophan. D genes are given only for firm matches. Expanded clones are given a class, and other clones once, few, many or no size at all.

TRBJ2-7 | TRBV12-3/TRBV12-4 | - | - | TGTGCCAGCAGCAAGGCAAGGGGGGGGGAGCAGTACTTC | CASSKARGGEQYF
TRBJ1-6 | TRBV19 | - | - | TGTGCCAGTAGTATGCGGCAGGACTATAATTCACCCCTCCACTTT | CASSMRQDYNSPLHF
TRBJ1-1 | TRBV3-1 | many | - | TGTGCCAGCAGCCTTCTACAGGGCACTGAAGCTTTCTTT | CASSLLQGTEAFF
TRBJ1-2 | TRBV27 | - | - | TGTGCCAGCAGTCCAAAAGGTCTTAGGGGCGGCTACACCTTC | CASSPKGLRGGYTF
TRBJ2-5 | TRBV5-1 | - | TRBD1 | TGCGCCAGCAGCTTGGGGACAGGGACAGGGAGGTTCCAAGAGACCCAGTACTTC | CASSLGTGTGRFQETQYF
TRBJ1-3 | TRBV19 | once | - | TGTGCCAGCCTCCCCGGGAAGACTGGAAACACCATATATTTT | CASLPGKTGNTIYF
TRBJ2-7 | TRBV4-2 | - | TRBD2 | TGTGCCAGCAGCCAAGGACACGCTTCCGGGACTAGCAGGCGGAAATACGAGCAGTACTTC | CASSQGHASGTSRRKYEQYF
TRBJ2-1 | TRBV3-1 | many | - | TGTGCCAGCAGCGAGAGTTGGCCCTCTCTCAATGAGCAGTTCTTC | CASSESWPSLNEQFF
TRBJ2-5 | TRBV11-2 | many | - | TGTGCCAGCAGCTTAGTCGCGGACCCCGGGGAGACCCAGTACTTC | CASSLVADPGETQYF
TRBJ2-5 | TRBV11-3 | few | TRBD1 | TGTGCCAGCACTACAGGGGGAGGATCGGAGACCCAGTACTTC | CASTTGGGSETQYF
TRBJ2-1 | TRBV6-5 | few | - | TGTGCCAGCAGTTACTCTAGCACCGTCGTAAACAATGAGCAGTTCTTC | CASSYSSTVVNNEQFF
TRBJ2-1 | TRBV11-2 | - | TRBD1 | TGTGCCAGCAGCCCCCAGGGGGACGGGGTGGCCAATGAGCAGTTCTTC | CASSPQGDGVANEQFF
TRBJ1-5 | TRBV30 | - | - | TGTGCCTGGAGTGTAGCGGTTCCTAGAAGCAATCAGCCCCAGCATTTT | CAWSVAVPRSNQPQHF
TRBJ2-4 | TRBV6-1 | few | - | TGTGCCAGCAGTGACAGCACCACCGCCAAAAACATTCAGTACTTC | CASSDSTTAKNIQYF
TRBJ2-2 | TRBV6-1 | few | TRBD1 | TGTGCCAGCAGTCGACAGGGGGGAAACACCGGGGAGCTGTTTTTT | CASSRQGGNTGELFF